What follows describes a single TCR beta chain. CDR3 length: 15 residues. Trimming took 5 bases from V and 0 from J, leaving 13 bases between them. The germline gives CDR1 MDHEN, CDR2 SYDVKM. This specimen comes from a study of blood T cell repertoires in COVID-19. Across the study: From T cells, B-cell-depleted T cells, or PBMCs came the material, which was cDNA or gDNA.

In the source study's methods: Reference gene primer amplification yielded estimated nucleated cell counts. Produced via immunoSEQ multiplex PCR; TCRdb's table is partial and in-frame only. V and J calls plus clone size are reproduced from that table; the DNA served to infer D and trimming. The table has about 310,000 clones, roughly 89% seen once. Everyone who took part was 18 to 89 years old, and they came from 24 US areas. Each participant's cohort was designated according to participant-reported clinical history. The chain links TRBV28 to TRBJ1-1, with TRBD1 as a possible D gene (5 bases). Sequenced: PBMCs or T cells enriched from blood (not recorded which). This sequence originates from a woman aged 25 to 39 who had recovered from COVID-19. The CDR3: CASSIGTFMNTEAFF. The CDR3 nucleotides are TGTGCCAGCAGTATAGGGACTTTTATGAACACTGAAGCTTTCTTT. The variable domain in full, completed from reference TRBV28 and TRBJ1-1, reads DVKVTQSSRYLVKRTGEKVFLECVQDMDHENMFWYRQDPGLGLRLIYFSYDVKMKEKGDIPEGYSVSREKKERFSLILESASTNQTSMYLCASSIGTFMNTEAFFGQGTRLTVV.